These T cell receptor beta chains were read from a single sample in a study of CD8 T cells in ankylosing spondylitis. TCRdb recomputed calls from the 5' RACE reads with MiXCR, one row per CDR3 protein. The data show about 130,000 distinct CDR3 sequences, 7% seen once. The sample was blood, either unsorted or a sorted T cell fraction (not recorded which). These receptors all come from a male donor with ankylosing spondylitis or in good health (not recorded which). Both conserved end residues are part of each CDR3. The order of the fields is J gene, V gene, clone size, D gene, CDR3 DNA, CDR3 protein. D genes are given only for firm matches. Not all rows give a size; the values are once, few, many and, for expanded clones, a class.

>TRBJ2-1|TRBV20-1|many|-
TGCAGCCATCCGGGCCCGGGGGATCGCGGTGAGCAGTTCTTC
CSHPGPGDRGEQFF
>TRBJ1-2|TRBV12-3/TRBV12-4|-|-
TGTGCCAGCAGGCCGGGTGGCAGCTCCTCTAACTATGGCTACACCTTC
CASRPGGSSSNYGYTF
>TRBJ1-2|TRBV29-1|many|-
TGCAGCGTTGTTGGGCAGGGCCTGGGCTACACCTTC
CSVVGQGLGYTF
>TRBJ1-1|TRBV5-1|many|TRBD1
TGCGCCAGCAGCTTGGGGGACAGAGGAACTGAAGCTTTCTTT
CASSLGDRGTEAFF
>TRBJ2-7|TRBV28|many|TRBD2
TGTGCCAGCAGTGGGACTACCTACGAGCAGTACTTC
CASSGTTYEQYF
>TRBJ2-1|TRBV2|many|TRBD2
TGTGCCAGCAGGGGGAGACTAGCGGGAGAGGACAATGAGCAGTTCTTC
CASRGRLAGEDNEQFF
>TRBJ1-1|TRBV19|-|-
TGTGCCAGTACCTTAACCGGGACCTCGAACACTGAAGCTTTCTTT
CASTLTGTSNTEAFF
>TRBJ2-1|TRBV5-1|many|TRBD1
TGCGCCAGCAGCTCCTTTGGGACAGGCATAAATGAGCAGTTCTTC
CASSSFGTGINEQFF
>TRBJ2-1|TRBV20-1|many|-
TGCAGTGCTAGTCCCAGACTAGGAGCCTACAATGAGCAGTTCTTC
CSASPRLGAYNEQFF
>TRBJ2-5|TRBV5-1|many|-
TGCGCCAGCAGCTCCCCACAACGAGAGACCCAGTACTTC
CASSSPQRETQYF
>TRBJ2-7|TRBV5-6|many|TRBD1
TGTGCCAGCAGCTTGTTACAGGGGCAAGCGGACGAGCAGTACTTC
CASSLLQGQADEQYF
>TRBJ2-3|TRBV30|many|-
TGTGCCTGGAGCTCCGCCTCGGTGGGCGGGAATGGAGATACGCAGTATTTT
CAWSSASVGGNGDTQYF
>TRBJ2-7|TRBV20-1|many|-
TGCACCCCCACCGCGGGACAGATCTACGAGCAGTACTTC
CTPTAGQIYEQYF
>TRBJ2-1|TRBV28|many|-
TGTGCCAGCAGCGCCACCGCGGCAGGGGTGCCGCTCTTC
CASSATAAGVPLF
>TRBJ2-7|TRBV5-1|many|-
TGCGCCAGCAGCTCAAATAGCGCCGCGGGGTACGAGCAGTACTTC
CASSSNSAAGYEQYF
>TRBJ2-7|TRBV29-1|many|TRBD2
TGCAGCGTTGAATGGTGGACTAGCGGGAGTGGATACGAGCAGTACTTC
CSVEWWTSGSGYEQYF
>TRBJ1-1|TRBV5-1|many|-
TGCGCCAGCAGCGCATGGAACACTGAAGCTTTCTTT
CASSAWNTEAFF
>TRBJ2-5|TRBV20-1|many|-
TGCAGTGCTAGCACGGAGACCCAGTACTTC
CSASTETQYF
>TRBJ2-2|TRBV12-3/TRBV12-4|many|-
TGTGCCAGCAGTTTCGTCTCGCCCGGGGAGCTGTTTTTT
CASSFVSPGELFF
>TRBJ2-2|TRBV28|many|-
TGTGCCAGCACCCCGACAGGAAAGTCCGGGGAGCTGTTTTTT
CASTPTGKSGELFF
>TRBJ2-1|TRBV12-3/TRBV12-4|many|-
TGTGCCAGCAGTTTGTCACCAGGAGCTTACAATGAGCAGTTCTTC
CASSLSPGAYNEQFF
>TRBJ2-7|TRBV4-1|-|-
TGCGCCAGCAGCCAAGTTGAAGCGGAAAGCTCCTACGAGCAGTACTTC
CASSQVEAESSYEQYF
>TRBJ1-1|TRBV29-1|many|TRBD1
TGCAGCGACAGGGGTGGAGGGGGAGGCACTGAAGCTTTCTTT
CSDRGGGGGTEAFF
>TRBJ2-3|TRBV5-1|many|-
TGCGCCAGCAGAGTAGCAGATACGCAGTATTTT
CASRVADTQYF
>TRBJ2-3|TRBV5-1|many|TRBD2
TGCGCCAGCAGCGGGGGGGACTTCGACCTCACCGATACGCAGTATTTT
CASSGGDFDLTDTQYF
>TRBJ2-7|TRBV9|many|TRBD1
TGTGCCAGCAGCGAGGGACAGGGCTACGAGCAGTACTTC
CASSEGQGYEQYF
>TRBJ1-2|TRBV5-1|many|-
TGCGCCAGCGGACTCCCGGACACCCGTAACTATGGCTACACCTTC
CASGLPDTRNYGYTF
>TRBJ2-2|TRBV3-1|-|-
TGTGCCAGCAGCCAAGATTTACAGTCCACCGGGGAGCTGTTTTTT
CASSQDLQSTGELFF
>TRBJ2-7|TRBV20-1|many|TRBD2
TGCAGTGCTCCCAAAGGTCTAGCGGGGACCTACGAGCAGTACTTC
CSAPKGLAGTYEQYF
>TRBJ1-4|TRBV5-1|many|TRBD1
TGCGCCAGCAGCCCAACACCGACAGGGGATAATGAAAAACTGTTTTTT
CASSPTPTGDNEKLFF
>TRBJ2-7|TRBV3-1|many|TRBD1
TGTGCCAGCAGCGGACCGGACAGGGGATTATACGAGCAGTACTTC
CASSGPDRGLYEQYF
>TRBJ1-1|TRBV7-9|many|-
TGTGCCAGCAGCCCCAGCCAGCGGAACACTGAAGCTTTCTTT
CASSPSQRNTEAFF
>TRBJ2-3|TRBV5-1|many|-
TGCGCCAGCAGTAATAGTGGTCCCAACACAGATACGCAGTATTTT
CASSNSGPNTDTQYF
>TRBJ2-7|TRBV29-1|few|-
TGCAGCGTTAGCTGGAGGACCTTCTACGAGCAGTACTTC
CSVSWRTFYEQYF
>TRBJ2-1|TRBV20-1|many|TRBD2
TGCAGTGCTAGAGAGTTGCGGGGGGCCACCTCCTACAATGAGCAGTTCTTC
CSARELRGATSYNEQFF
>TRBJ1-5|TRBV12-3/TRBV12-4|many|-
TGTGCCAGCAGAAAAACCCAGGGTGGGGATCAGCCCCAGCATTTT
CASRKTQGGDQPQHF
>TRBJ2-2|TRBV21-1|many|-
TGTGCCAGCAGCAAGAGGGTCGGAGCCGGGGAGCTGTTTTTT
CASSKRVGAGELFF
>TRBJ2-7|TRBV7-2|many|-
TGTGCCAGCAGCGTACCCGGGACGCACTCCTACGAGCAGTACTTC
CASSVPGTHSYEQYF
>TRBJ1-1|TRBV5-5|many|-
TGTGCCAGCAGCTTAGAGGGCATGGGGAACACTGAAGCTTTCTTT
CASSLEGMGNTEAFF
>TRBJ2-3|TRBV15|many|-
TGTGCCACCAGCAGAGATCCAGGAGGGGCAGATACGCAGTATTTT
CATSRDPGGADTQYF
>TRBJ1-6|TRBV12-5|once|-
TGTGCTAGTGGTTTTATAAGGGGAGAAGGTAATTCACCCCTCCACTTT
CASGFIRGEGNSPLHF
>TRBJ2-7|TRBV28|many|TRBD2
TGTGCCAGCAGCCCACCGGGACTAGAAGCCTACGAGCAGTACTTC
CASSPPGLEAYEQYF
>TRBJ2-1|TRBV7-2|many|-
TGTGCCAGCAGCTTAGGTTTAGGACTAGAGCAGTTCTTC
CASSLGLGLEQFF
>TRBJ2-1|TRBV7-2|many|TRBD2
TGTGCCAGCAGCTTAGCCCTGGGCGGCGGGGGGCGCTACAATGAGCAGTTCTTC
CASSLALGGGGRYNEQFF
>TRBJ2-3|TRBV28|many|-
TGTGCCAGCAGTTTTGACCCCGATTCCTCGGGGCGGACAGATACGCAGTATTTT
CASSFDPDSSGRTDTQYF
>TRBJ2-2|TRBV5-1|-|-
TGCGCCAGCAGTCCCTTGGTCCAGGAGAGCACCGGGGAGCTGTTTTTT
CASSPLVQESTGELFF
>TRBJ2-1|TRBV5-1|few|-
TGCGCCAGCAGCTTGCCATTGGGGCAGGGAGTAGATGAGCAGTTCTTC
CASSLPLGQGVDEQFF
>TRBJ1-2|TRBV5-1|many|TRBD1
TGCGCCAGCAGCCCTCGGGACAGGGGCTACACCTTC
CASSPRDRGYTF
>TRBJ1-1|TRBV5-1|many|TRBD1
TGCGCCAGCAGCTTGGGCGGGACAGCGAACACTGAAGCTTTCTTT
CASSLGGTANTEAFF
>TRBJ1-6|TRBV20-1|many|-
TGCAGTGCCAAGCCCTTTGTGGTGGATTACGCCAGCTCCTATAATTCACCCCTCCACTTT
CSAKPFVVDYASSYNSPLHF